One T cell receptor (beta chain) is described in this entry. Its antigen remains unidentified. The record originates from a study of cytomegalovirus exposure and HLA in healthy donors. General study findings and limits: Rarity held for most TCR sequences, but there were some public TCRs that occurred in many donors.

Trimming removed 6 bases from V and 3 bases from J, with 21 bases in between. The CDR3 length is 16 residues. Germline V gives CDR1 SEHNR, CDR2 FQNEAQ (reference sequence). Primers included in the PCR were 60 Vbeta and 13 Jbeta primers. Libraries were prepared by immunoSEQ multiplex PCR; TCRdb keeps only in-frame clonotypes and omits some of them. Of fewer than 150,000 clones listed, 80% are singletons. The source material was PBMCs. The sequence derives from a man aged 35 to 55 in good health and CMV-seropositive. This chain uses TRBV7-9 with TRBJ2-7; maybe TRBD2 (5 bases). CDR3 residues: CASSFPPQAGLYEQYF. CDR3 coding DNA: TGTGCCAGCAGTTTTCCACCTCAGGCAGGACTCTACGAGCAGTACTTC.